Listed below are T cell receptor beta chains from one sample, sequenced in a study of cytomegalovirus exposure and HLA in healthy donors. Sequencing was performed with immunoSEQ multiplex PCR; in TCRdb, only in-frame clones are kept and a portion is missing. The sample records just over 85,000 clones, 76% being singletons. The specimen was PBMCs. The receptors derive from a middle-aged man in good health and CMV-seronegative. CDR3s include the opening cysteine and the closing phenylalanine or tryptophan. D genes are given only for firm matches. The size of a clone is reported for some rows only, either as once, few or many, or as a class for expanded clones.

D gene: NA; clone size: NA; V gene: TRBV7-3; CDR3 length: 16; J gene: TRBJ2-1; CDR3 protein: CASSPRAGPSYNEQFF; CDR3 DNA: TGTGCCAGCAGCCCACGAGCGGGTCCCTCCTACAATGAGCAGTTCTTC
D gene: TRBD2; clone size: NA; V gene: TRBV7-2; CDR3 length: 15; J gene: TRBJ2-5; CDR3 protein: CASSLGAGHQETQYF; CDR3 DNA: TGTGCCAGCAGCTTAGGAGCGGGGCACCAAGAGACCCAGTACTTC
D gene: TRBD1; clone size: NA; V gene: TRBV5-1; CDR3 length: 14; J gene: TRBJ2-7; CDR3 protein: CASSASRGPYEQYF; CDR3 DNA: TGCGCCAGCAGCGCAAGCAGGGGGCCTTACGAGCAGTACTTC
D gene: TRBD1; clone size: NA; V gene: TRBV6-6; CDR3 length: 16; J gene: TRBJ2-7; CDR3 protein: CASSVAGTGGLYEQYF; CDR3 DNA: TGTGCCAGCAGTGTGGCCGGGACAGGGGGTTTATACGAGCAGTACTTC
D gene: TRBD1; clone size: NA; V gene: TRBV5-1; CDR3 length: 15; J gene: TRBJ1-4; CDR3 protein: CASRGQTPTNEKLFF; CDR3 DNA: TGCGCCAGCAGGGGACAGACGCCAACTAATGAAAAACTGTTTTTT
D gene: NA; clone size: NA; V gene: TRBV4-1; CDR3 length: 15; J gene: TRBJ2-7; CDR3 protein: CASSLQNLLNYEQYF; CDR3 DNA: TGCGCCAGCAGCCTCCAAAACCTACTAAACTACGAGCAGTACTTC
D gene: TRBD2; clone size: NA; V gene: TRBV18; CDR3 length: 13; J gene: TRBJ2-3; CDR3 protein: CASAGGGTDTQYF; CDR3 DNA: TGTGCCAGCGCGGGGGGGGGCACAGATACGCAGTATTTT
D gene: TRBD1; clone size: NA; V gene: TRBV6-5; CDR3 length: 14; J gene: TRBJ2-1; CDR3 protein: CASRTGTGGSEQFF; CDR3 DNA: TGTGCCAGCAGGACTGGGACAGGGGGTAGCGAGCAGTTCTTC
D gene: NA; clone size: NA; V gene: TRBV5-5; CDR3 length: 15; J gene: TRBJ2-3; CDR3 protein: CASSQVGAPTDTQYF; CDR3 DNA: TGTGCCAGCAGCCAGGTTGGGGCCCCCACAGATACGCAGTATTTT
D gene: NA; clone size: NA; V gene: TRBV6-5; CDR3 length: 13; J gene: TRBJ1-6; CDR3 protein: CASSSPHDSPLHF; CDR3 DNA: TGTGCCAGCAGTTCCCCACACGATTCACCCCTCCACTTT
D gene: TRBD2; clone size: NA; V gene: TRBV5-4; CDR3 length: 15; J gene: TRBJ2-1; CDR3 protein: CASSPWTSDYNEQFF; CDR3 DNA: TGTGCCAGCAGCCCTTGGACTAGCGACTACAATGAGCAGTTCTTC
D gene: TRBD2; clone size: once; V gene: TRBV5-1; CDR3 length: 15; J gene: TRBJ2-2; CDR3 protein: CASSRLAGEVGELFF; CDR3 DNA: TGCGCCAGCAGCCGGCTAGCGGGGGAAGTCGGGGAGCTGTTTTTT
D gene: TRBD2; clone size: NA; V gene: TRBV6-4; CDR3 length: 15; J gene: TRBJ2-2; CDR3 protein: CASSERAGHTGELFF; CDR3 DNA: TGTGCCAGCAGTGAGAGAGCGGGGCACACCGGGGAGCTGTTTTTT
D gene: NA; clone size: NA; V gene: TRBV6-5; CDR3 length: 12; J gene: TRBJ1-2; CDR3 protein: CASRTGLEGYTF; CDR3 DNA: TGTGCCAGCAGGACGGGACTTGAAGGCTACACCTTC
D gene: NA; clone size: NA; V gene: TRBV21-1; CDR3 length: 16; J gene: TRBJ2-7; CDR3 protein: CASSKSIGTDDYEQYF; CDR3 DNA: TGTGCCAGCAGCAAATCGATAGGGACAGACGACTACGAGCAGTACTTC
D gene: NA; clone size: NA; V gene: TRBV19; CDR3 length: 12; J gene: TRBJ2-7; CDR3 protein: CASSIREDEQYF; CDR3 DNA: TGTGCCAGTAGTATCAGGGAGGACGAGCAGTACTTC
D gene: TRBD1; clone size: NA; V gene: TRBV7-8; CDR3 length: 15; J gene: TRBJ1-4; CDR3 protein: CASSPDRVELEKLFF; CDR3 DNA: TGTGCCAGCAGCCCAGACAGGGTCGAACTTGAAAAACTGTTTTTT
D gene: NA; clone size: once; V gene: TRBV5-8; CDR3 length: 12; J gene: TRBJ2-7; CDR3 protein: CASMTESYEQYF; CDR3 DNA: TGTGCCAGCATGACGGAGTCCTACGAGCAGTACTTC
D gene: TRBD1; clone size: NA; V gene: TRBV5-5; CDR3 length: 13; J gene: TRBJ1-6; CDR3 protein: CASSPTGESPLHF; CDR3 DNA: TGTGCCAGCAGCCCGACAGGGGAATCACCCCTCCACTTT